Sequencing of this T cell receptor beta chain was carried out in a study of shared clonotypes between healthy human individuals. General study findings and limits: Among several donors, about 4.6% of naive CD4 clonotypes were found in common. Generally, estimated richness proved larger in naive subsets than it did in memory subsets. Large sequencing depth failed to make sorted-subset sequencing complete, rarefaction showed.

This clone came up a few times. Antigen specificity is unknown. Germline CDR1 reads SNHLY; CDR2 reads FYNNEI. The V and J ends lost 8 bases and 6 bases respectively, with 8 bases between them. There are 12 residues in the CDR3. The run depth of the assay was deep. Sequenced by immunoSEQ multiplex PCR; TCRdb stores in-frame clones only, minus some. The sample lists about 2 million clones, about 95% seen once, with approximately 1.2% in the top ten. Terminally differentiated effector memory CD45RA+ cells were left out of the naive CD8 fraction, which was CD45RO-negative and positively selected for CCR7. Sequences were obtained from naive CD8+ T cells sorted from blood. V and J are TRBV2 and TRBJ1-6; D remains unclear. This receptor was taken from a young man in good health. The DNA of the CDR3 is TGTGCCAGCCACGAGACTAATTCACCCCTCCACTTT. Protein product: CASHETNSPLHF. Combining the CDR3 with reference TRBV2 and TRBJ1-6 gives the whole variable domain EPEVTQTPSHQVTQMGQEVILRCVPISNHLYFYWYRQILGQKVEFLVSFYNNEISEKSEIFDDQFSVERPDGSNFTLKIRSTKLEDSAMYFCASHETNSPLHFGNGTRLTVT.